The clone carrying this TCR beta chain occurred a few times. Its antigen is still unknown. V trimming: 3 bases; J trimming: 1 base; junction bases outside the gene matches: 7. The CDR3 is 15 residues long. CDR1 and CDR2 from the germline V gene are DFQATT and SNEGSKA (reference sequence). The data originate from a study of CD8 T cells in ankylosing spondylitis. Overall study findings and caveats: Reactive arthritis synovial fluid and blood were previously reported to contain some motif variants. Blood from ankylosing spondylitis patients appeared to carry a characteristic roughly 8-variant TCR beta motif. Clones tied to disease were said to be significantly enriched in matched ankylosing spondylitis synovial fluid.

Scientists made TCR beta libraries using quantitative 5'-RACE with molecular barcodes. One entry per CDR3 protein, called by TCRdb with MiXCR from the 5' RACE reads. The sample holds about 440,000 distinct CDR3 sequences; about a sixth are singletons and the top ten take 1%. The receptor was isolated from a male donor with ankylosing spondylitis. Sequenced input: blood, either unsorted or a sorted T cell fraction (not recorded which). The chain employs TRBV20-1 and TRBJ1-1; 8 bases align to TRBD1. The DNA for the CDR3 is TGCAGTGCTAGCGCTTCCGGACAGGGGAACACTGAAGCTTTCTTT. This codes for CSASASGQGNTEAFF.